This is a list of T cell receptor beta chains from one sample in a study of OX40 agonist ivuxolimab in advanced cancers. The repertoire was sequenced with immunoSEQ multiplex PCR; TCRdb's copy has only in-frame clones and lacks some. In the table there are more than 65,000 clones, over 75% of which are singletons. The specimen comprised CD4+ or CD8+ T cells sorted from blood, sampled in a trial of the OX40 agonist ivuxolimab. The receptors here all came from an adult with an advanced solid tumor such as melanoma, head and neck, liver or kidney cancer. The CDR3 runs from the conserved cysteine through the conserved F or W. The order of the fields is J gene, clone size, D gene, V gene, CDR3 protein, CDR3 DNA. A D gene is named only where the DNA matches it firmly. A row's size may be missing; if present it is once, few, many or a size class.

>TRBJ2-1|-|-|TRBV5-1
CASSSSGGSNYNEQFF
TGCGCCAGCAGCTCCTCGGGCGGGTCGAACTACAATGAGCAGTTCTTC
>TRBJ1-1|-|-|TRBV9
CASSVVRRGNTEAFF
TGTGCCAGCAGCGTAGTGAGACGGGGGAACACTGAAGCTTTCTTT
>TRBJ2-3|-|-|TRBV2
CASSVGSDSTDTQYF
TGTGCCAGCAGTGTCGGGAGCGACAGCACAGATACGCAGTATTTT
>TRBJ1-4|-|-|TRBV28
CASRERVGLEKLFF
TGTGCCAGCAGGGAGAGGGTAGGACTTGAAAAACTGTTTTTT
>TRBJ2-3|-|TRBD2|TRBV30
CAWIHRRREGTDTQYF
TGTGCCTGGATCCATAGGCGGCGGGAGGGGACAGATACGCAGTATTTT
>TRBJ1-1|-|TRBD1|TRBV7-2
CASSLATGLLGTEAFF
TGTGCCAGCAGCTTAGCGACAGGGCTTTTGGGCACTGAAGCTTTCTTT
>TRBJ2-3|-|TRBD1|TRBV4-3
CASSQDLRDRGTDTQYF
TGCGCCAGCAGCCAAGATCTTCGGGACAGGGGCACAGATACGCAGTATTTT
>TRBJ1-2|-|TRBD1|TRBV30
CAWTRQGLAGYTF
TGTGCCTGGACCCGACAGGGGCTGGCTGGCTACACCTTC
>TRBJ2-2|once|TRBD1|TRBV6-6
CASRKTGSNTGELFF
TGTGCCAGCAGAAAGACAGGGTCGAACACCGGGGAGCTGTTTTTT
>TRBJ1-1|-|-|TRBV4-2
CASSQDPGVFEAFF
TGTGCCAGCAGCCAAGATCCGGGGGTCTTTGAAGCTTTCTTT
>TRBJ2-7|-|TRBD1|TRBV19
CASRPMRVPGGF
TGTGCCAGTAGACCTATGAGGGTGCCAGGGGGCTTC
>TRBJ1-1|-|TRBD1|TRBV11-2
CASSLTGDAEAFF
TGTGCCAGCAGCCTGACAGGGGACGCTGAAGCTTTCTTT
>TRBJ1-5|-|-|TRBV30
CAWRGWGGNQPQHF
TGTGCCTGGAGGGGGTGGGGGGGGAATCAGCCCCAGCATTTT
>TRBJ2-3|-|TRBD1|TRBV6-5
CASSLGQDTDTQYF
TGTGCCAGCAGCCTGGGACAGGACACAGATACGCAGTATTTT
>TRBJ2-1|-|-|TRBV5-1
CASSFSGDNEQFF
TGCGCCAGCAGCTTCTCGGGGGACAATGAGCAGTTCTTC
>TRBJ2-2|-|-|TRBV10-3
CAVSEMSGRTGELFF
TGTGCCGTCAGTGAAATGTCGGGGAGGACCGGGGAGCTGTTTTTT
>TRBJ2-7|-|-|TRBV6-6
CASSLEGPSRDEQYF
TGTGCCAGCAGTCTCGAGGGACCTAGCCGGGACGAGCAGTACTTC
>TRBJ1-5|once|-|TRBV15
CATSRELLSGNQPQHF
TGTGCCACCAGCAGAGAACTCCTCAGTGGCAATCAGCCCCAGCATTTT
>TRBJ2-3|-|-|TRBV2
CASSDGVGDTQYF
TGTGCCAGCAGTGACGGTGTGGGAGATACGCAGTATTTT
>TRBJ2-1|-|-|TRBV11-3
CASSLWLSSYNEQFF
TGTGCCAGCAGCTTATGGCTTAGCTCCTACAATGAGCAGTTCTTC
>TRBJ2-7|-|TRBD2|TRBV7-8
CASSWTSLAYEQYF
TGTGCCAGCAGCTGGACTAGCCTCGCCTACGAGCAGTACTTC
>TRBJ2-1|-|TRBD2|TRBV27
CASCTSGMMGYNEQFF
TGTGCCAGCTGCACTAGCGGGATGATGGGGTACAATGAGCAGTTCTTC
>TRBJ1-1|-|TRBD1|TRBV18
CASSFGQGGTEAFF
TGTGCCAGCTCATTCGGACAGGGAGGGACTGAAGCTTTCTTT
>TRBJ2-5|-|-|TRBV11-1
CASSQSQETQYF
TGTGCCAGCAGCCAATCACAAGAGACCCAGTACTTC
>TRBJ1-5|-|-|TRBV6-1
CASSEDGFYSNQPQHF
TGTGCCAGCAGTGAAGATGGGTTCTATAGCAATCAGCCCCAGCATTTT
>TRBJ1-1|many|TRBD1|TRBV5-1
CASSGGQPSNTEAFF
TGCGCCAGCAGCGGGGGACAGCCTTCGAACACTGAAGCTTTCTTT
>TRBJ2-1|-|TRBD2|TRBV7-9
CASSFTSGSYNEQFF
TGTGCCAGCAGCTTTACTAGCGGATCATACAATGAGCAGTTCTTC
>TRBJ2-1|-|-|TRBV5-1
CASSLRQDNEQFF
TGCGCCAGCAGCTTGCGACAGGACAATGAGCAGTTCTTC
>TRBJ1-2|-|-|TRBV19
CASLDRGRGRYGYTF
TGTGCCAGTCTTGACCGGGGTCGGGGTCGCTATGGCTACACCTTC
>TRBJ2-7|-|-|TRBV7-8
CASSFRFGGSYEQYF
TGTGCCAGCAGCTTTCGTTTTGGGGGATCCTACGAGCAGTACTTC
>TRBJ1-2|-|TRBD1|TRBV10-3
CAISTGQGAGNYGYTF
TGTGCCATCAGCACCGGACAGGGGGCGGGTAACTATGGCTACACCTTC
>TRBJ1-4|-|-|TRBV21-1
CASSSYEGDNEKLFF
TGTGCCAGCAGCTCCTATGAGGGGGATAATGAAAAACTGTTTTTT
>TRBJ2-5|-|TRBD2|TRBV7-6
CASSPRGGRVRQETQYF
TGTGCCAGCAGCCCCCGGGGGGGGAGGGTTCGCCAAGAGACCCAGTACTTC
>TRBJ2-7|-|TRBD1|TRBV6-1
CASSAQTGATTYEQYF
TGTGCCAGCAGTGCCCAGACAGGGGCTACCACCTACGAGCAGTACTTC
>TRBJ1-1|-|TRBD1|TRBV25-1
CASSETGTGHWSEKAFF
TGTGCCAGCAGTGAAACCGGGACAGGACACTGGAGCGAGAAAGCTTTCTTT
>TRBJ2-2|-|TRBD2|TRBV5-1
CASSGTSGSHGELFF
TGCGCCAGCAGCGGGACTAGCGGGAGTCACGGGGAGCTGTTTTTT
>TRBJ1-5|-|-|TRBV6-7
CASSYRRNQPQHF
TGTGCCAGCAGTTACCGACGCAATCAGCCCCAGCATTTT
>TRBJ2-7|-|-|TRBV11-2
CASSLGGRLYEQYF
TGTGCCAGCAGCTTAGGCGGACGGCTCTACGAGCAGTACTTC